This T cell receptor (beta chain) appears in the sequencing data of a study of radiotherapy plus CTLA-4 blockade in lung cancer. To note about this clone: Its cognate antigen is unknown.

The protocol was immunoSEQ multiplex PCR, while the TCRdb copy is restricted to in-frame clones and leaves out a portion. The table records approximately 89,000 clones, 60% to 85% of them present only once. The CDR3 loop spans 15 amino acids. V lost 4 bases to trimming and J lost 7 bases, with 17 bases between them. Germline CDR1 reads MNHNS; CDR2 reads SASEGT. Study-wide points: Radiotherapy was combined with ipilimumab, and tumor-derived TCR clones then expanded in blood. Among reported predictors of response, early blood T cell clone dynamics with interferon-beta performed best.

This specimen was peripheral blood, taken from a patient treated with radiotherapy plus ipilimumab. This clonotype was obtained from a human donor with non-small cell lung cancer who had a partial response to radiotherapy plus ipilimumab. Some clones in this sample may be carry-over from other donors' samples. The V gene is TRBV6-1, the J gene TRBJ1-5; tentative D call: TRBD1 (5 bases). CDR3 sequence (DNA): TGTGCCAGCAGTGCCCGAGGGGAGGTGAGGCAGCCCCAGCATTTT. Translating gives CASSARGEVRQPQHF.